Listed below are T cell receptor beta chains from one sample, sequenced in a study of control samples from healthy donors and cancer patients. Profiled with immunoSEQ multiplex PCR; TCRdb holds only in-frame clones, not every one. The table shows about 89,000 clones, with roughly 84% occurring only once. Input material: blood. The source of these receptors is a woman aged 40-49 years in good health. The CDR3 runs from the conserved cysteine through the conserved F or W. The order of the fields is J gene, CDR3 length, D gene, V gene, CDR3 protein. D genes are given only for firm matches.

j_call: TRBJ2-3; cdr3_length: 14; d_call: NA; v_call: TRBV29-1; cdr3_aa: CSASRWDSTDTQYF
j_call: TRBJ2-7; cdr3_length: 13; d_call: NA; v_call: TRBV7-2; cdr3_aa: CASSDGVGDEQYF
j_call: TRBJ1-3; cdr3_length: 13; d_call: NA; v_call: TRBV10-2; cdr3_aa: CASRATGGNTIYF
j_call: TRBJ1-1; cdr3_length: 11; d_call: NA; v_call: TRBV12-3/TRBV12-4; cdr3_aa: CASSFASEAFF
j_call: TRBJ2-3; cdr3_length: 16; d_call: NA; v_call: TRBV11-3; cdr3_aa: CASSLGDYTSTDTQYF
j_call: TRBJ1-2; cdr3_length: 13; d_call: NA; v_call: TRBV7-2; cdr3_aa: CASSFLTGYGYTF
j_call: TRBJ2-7; cdr3_length: 15; d_call: NA; v_call: TRBV4-1; cdr3_aa: CASSPTPVSRVEQYF
j_call: TRBJ2-7; cdr3_length: 15; d_call: NA; v_call: TRBV6-4; cdr3_aa: CASTMNGTDPGEQYF
j_call: TRBJ1-1; cdr3_length: 15; d_call: NA; v_call: TRBV21-1; cdr3_aa: CASSKDKRRNTEAFF
j_call: TRBJ2-3; cdr3_length: 14; d_call: NA; v_call: TRBV2; cdr3_aa: CASSESRGTDTQYF